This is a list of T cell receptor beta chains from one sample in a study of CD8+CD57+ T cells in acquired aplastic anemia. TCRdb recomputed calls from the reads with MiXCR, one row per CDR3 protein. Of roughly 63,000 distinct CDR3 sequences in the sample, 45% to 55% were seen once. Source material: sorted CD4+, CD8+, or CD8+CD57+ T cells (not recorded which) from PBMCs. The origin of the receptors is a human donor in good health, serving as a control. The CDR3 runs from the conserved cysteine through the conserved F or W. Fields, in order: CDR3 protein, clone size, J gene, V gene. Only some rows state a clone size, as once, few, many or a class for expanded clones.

CASSRVPGQGADEQYF | . | TRBJ2-7 | TRBV7-3
CSATYGTNHF | . | TRBJ1-6 | TRBV20-1
CASSYVGLLAFF | . | TRBJ1-1 | TRBV6-2/TRBV6-3
CASSSRSRDGYTF | once | TRBJ1-2 | TRBV7-8
CAIEGSASSYNEQFF | . | TRBJ2-1 | TRBV24-1
CASSFGQIQPYTF | many | TRBJ1-2 | TRBV7-9
CSARAYTDTQYF | . | TRBJ2-3 | TRBV20-1
CSAKVTGGITEAFF | many | TRBJ1-1 | TRBV20-1
CASSPRESGGYTF | . | TRBJ1-2 | TRBV19
CASRANLAGSQETQYF | . | TRBJ2-5 | TRBV4-2
CASSLSPLHEQYF | . | TRBJ2-7 | TRBV25-1
CSASSRTGITYEQYF | . | TRBJ2-7 | TRBV20-1
CASSPSLTSGGALGDNEQFF | many | TRBJ2-1 | TRBV11-1
CAWRDGYEQYF | many | TRBJ2-7 | TRBV30
CASSIHRQLSYEQYF | many | TRBJ2-7 | TRBV5-5
CASSLGTYTEAFF | many | TRBJ1-1 | TRBV11-3
CASSIGGGPNTDTQYF | . | TRBJ2-3 | TRBV11-2
CSVADRGNYGYTF | . | TRBJ1-2 | TRBV29-1
CASSTYTNYGYTF | . | TRBJ1-2 | TRBV19
CATSDLSGQNTDTQYF | few | TRBJ2-3 | TRBV24-1